This is a list of T cell receptor beta chains from one sample in a study of OX40 agonist ivuxolimab in advanced cancers. Generated by immunoSEQ multiplex PCR, the TCRdb table keeps only in-frame clones and is missing some. In the table there are some 77,000 clones, around 87% of which are singletons. Source: CD4+ or CD8+ T cells sorted from blood, taken in a trial of the OX40 agonist ivuxolimab. The origin of the receptors is an adult with an advanced solid tumor such as melanoma, head and neck, liver or kidney cancer. Each CDR3 is given with its conserved first and last residue. A D gene is named only where the DNA matches it firmly. Not all rows give a size; the values are once, few, many and, for expanded clones, a class.

>NA|NA|TRBV30|TRBJ1-3
TGTGCCTGGAGTCCTGGAAACACCATATATTTT
CAWSPGNTIYF
>once|NA|TRBV6-6|TRBJ1-6
TGTGCCATCAGGGGTAGTAATTCACCCCTCCACTTT
CAIRGSNSPLHF
>few|TRBD2|TRBV7-9|TRBJ2-2
TGTGCCAGCAGCCCCGGACTAGCTGCTACCGGGGAGCTGTTTTTT
CASSPGLAATGELFF
>few|NA|TRBV10-3|TRBJ2-2
TGTGCCATCAGTGAGCAGGGGGGGAGCCCGAGGACCGGGGAGCTGTTTTTT
CAISEQGGSPRTGELFF
>once|NA|TRBV4-2|TRBJ2-7
TGTGCCAGCAGCAAGGACACGCCGAAACCCTACGAGCAGTACTTC
CASSKDTPKPYEQYF
>NA|NA|TRBV18|TRBJ2-6
TGTGCCAGCTCACCAAGCCTTCCCTCTGGGGCCAACGTCCTGACTTTC
CASSPSLPSGANVLTF
>few|NA|TRBV7-2|TRBJ2-5
TGTGCCAGCAGCTCCCAAGGGACGACCCAGTACTTC
CASSSQGTTQYF
>NA|NA|TRBV2|TRBJ2-6
TGTGCCATTGGGGTCGGAGGAGGGGGCGGTGGGGCCAACGTCCTGACTTTC
CAIGVGGGGGGANVLTF
>NA|NA|TRBV18|TRBJ1-2
TGTGCCAGCTCACAACCGGCAGGGAGGAACTATGGCTACACCTTC
CASSQPAGRNYGYTF
>NA|NA|TRBV5-4|TRBJ1-2
TGTGCCAGCAGCTTGGGAGGCGGCCCCGGAGTCTATGGCTACACCTTC
CASSLGGGPGVYGYTF
>NA|NA|TRBV5-6|TRBJ2-7
TGTGCCAGCAGCCGAGTGGGGAGCGAGCAGTACTTC
CASSRVGSEQYF
>NA|TRBD1|TRBV6-5|TRBJ1-1
TGTGCCAGCAGTTACTCGCAGGGGGCCTACACTGAAGCTTTCTTT
CASSYSQGAYTEAFF
>NA|NA|TRBV28|TRBJ1-2
TGTGCCAGCAGTTTGGAGCCGGGGGCCTATGGCTACACCTTC
CASSLEPGAYGYTF
>NA|TRBD2|TRBV14|TRBJ2-7
TGTGCCAGCAGCTACGGGACTAGCGGGAGTCACTCCTACGAGCAGTACTTC
CASSYGTSGSHSYEQYF
>NA|NA|TRBV2|TRBJ1-2
TGTGCCAGCAGGGTGGGAGGCTCTGGCTACACCTTC
CASRVGGSGYTF
>NA|NA|TRBV11-2|TRBJ2-1
TGTGCCAGCAGCCCAGCTCCCAGGCGAAATGAGCAGTTCTTC
CASSPAPRRNEQFF
>few|TRBD2|TRBV12-5|TRBJ2-1
TGTGCTAGTGCTTCTCCCGGACTAGCGGGAACTCCTTTGGAGCAGTTCTTC
CASASPGLAGTPLEQFF
>NA|TRBD2|TRBV5-8|TRBJ2-5
TGTGCCAGCAGCTTGGTACTAGCGGAGGAAGAGACCCAGTACTTC
CASSLVLAEEETQYF
>NA|TRBD2|TRBV27|TRBJ2-3
TGTGCCAGCAGCCCTGGGGGTAGCGGGAGCCCAACGGATACGCAGTATTTT
CASSPGGSGSPTDTQYF
>few|NA|TRBV5-1|TRBJ2-5
TGCGCCAGCCGAACGGGACGGGACAAAGAGACCCAGTACTTC
CASRTGRDKETQYF
>NA|TRBD2|TRBV29-1|TRBJ2-5
TGCAGCGTTGGCGGACTAGCAGGAGGGGGAGGGGAGACCCAGTACTTC
CSVGGLAGGGGETQYF
>NA|TRBD1|TRBV19|TRBJ1-2
TGTGCCAGTACCACGAGAAGGGTGGCAGGGGGCTTTGGCTACACCTTC
CASTTRRVAGGFGYTF
>NA|NA|TRBV29-1|TRBJ2-7
TGCAGCGTTGAAGCAGGGCAGGGAAACTACGAGCAGTACTTC
CSVEAGQGNYEQYF
>NA|TRBD1|TRBV18|TRBJ2-5
TGTGCCAGCTCAAAGCAACAGGGGGCAGGGGAGACCCAGTACTTC
CASSKQQGAGETQYF
>NA|NA|TRBV2|TRBJ1-1
TGTGCCAGCAACCGACAGCACAACACTGAAGCTTTCTTT
CASNRQHNTEAFF
>NA|NA|TRBV6-4|TRBJ2-3
TGTGCCAGCAGTGCTCAGGGCAGCACAGATACGCAGTATTTT
CASSAQGSTDTQYF
>NA|TRBD2|TRBV27|TRBJ2-7
TGTGCCAGCAGTTTACTCTTCCCTAGCGGGAGATACGAGCAGTACTTC
CASSLLFPSGRYEQYF
>NA|NA|TRBV9|TRBJ2-4
TGTGCCAGCAGCGTAGGGGGGGCTGGAAACATTCAGTACTTC
CASSVGGAGNIQYF
>few|TRBD1|TRBV5-4|TRBJ1-6
TGTGCCAGCAGCACTTGGGACAGGGCGGTGTCACCCCTCCACTTT
CASSTWDRAVSPLHF
>NA|NA|TRBV21-1|TRBJ2-3
TGTGCCAGCCCAAAGGATCGGGCCTGGAGCACAGATACGCAGTATTTT
CASPKDRAWSTDTQYF
>NA|TRBD1|TRBV7-2|TRBJ1-6
TGTGCCAGCAGCTTAACAGGACAGGCGTATTCACCCCTCCACTTT
CASSLTGQAYSPLHF
>many|TRBD1|TRBV6-5|TRBJ1-1
TGTGCCAGCATCAACTATGGGACAGGGGAAACTGAAGCTTTCTTT
CASINYGTGETEAFF
>NA|TRBD2|TRBV7-6|TRBJ2-1
TGTGCCAGCAGTTGGACTAGCGGGAGGATTGAGCAGTTCTTC
CASSWTSGRIEQFF
>few|NA|TRBV5-1|TRBJ2-7
TGCGCCAGCAGCTTTAGCAGCCTCTACGAGCAGTACTTC
CASSFSSLYEQYF
>NA|TRBD1|TRBV9|TRBJ1-1
TGTGCCAGCAGCGTGGGGACAGGACCGAACACTGAAGCTTTCTTT
CASSVGTGPNTEAFF
>NA|NA|TRBV4-3|TRBJ1-5
TGCGCCAGCAGCCAAGACTGGACAAGCAATCAGCCCCAGCATTTT
CASSQDWTSNQPQHF
>NA|NA|TRBV19|TRBJ2-2
TGTGCCAGTAAGAGAGCCGGGGAGCTGTTTTTT
CASKRAGELFF